A single sample is the source of the 14 T cell receptor beta chains below, sequenced in a study of control samples from healthy donors and cancer patients. The table came from immunoSEQ multiplex PCR; TCRdb's copy has only in-frame clones and leaves some out. The table shows about 160,000 clones, with about 95% occurring only once. Material for sequencing was PBMCs. These receptors were collected from a man aged 55 to 70 with colorectal cancer.

The rearrangement links TRBV10-3 to TRBJ1-6; D gene ambiguous. CDR1 ENHRY and CDR2 SYGVKD come from the germline V gene. With 3 bases removed from V and 0 bases from J, the gap between germline ends came to 12 bases. CDR3 size: 17 residues. The CDR3 coding sequence is TGTGCCATCAGTGATCGGGATCCCAGCTCCTATAATTCACCCCTCCACTTT. This sequence encodes CAISDRDPSSYNSPLHF.

The chain recombines TRBV14 with TRBJ1-3; D is undetermined. V was cut by 1 base and J by 5 bases, with 3 bases left in between. The CDR3 has 12 amino acids. CDR1 is SGHDN and CDR2 is FVKESK in the germline V gene. This CDR3 reads CASSQVRNTIYF. The CDR3 coding sequence is TGTGCCAGCAGCCAAGTGAGAAACACCATATATTTT.

The chain recombines TRBV6-1 with TRBJ2-7; the D gene is possibly TRBD1 (5 bases). Germline assignment: CDR1 MNHNS and CDR2 SASEGT. The CDR3 runs to 12 residues. The V and J ends lost 2 bases and 13 bases respectively, with 15 bases between them. CDR3 coding DNA: TGTGCCAGCAGTGAACTGGCAGGGTCGAAATACTTC. Translating it yields CASSELAGSKYF.

The chain carries TRBV7-2 and TRBJ2-7; D call uncertain. The CDR3 contains 13 residues. V was pared by 5 bases and J by 2 bases, with 10 bases between. The germline V gene encodes CDR1 SGHTA and CDR2 FQGNSA. CDR3 loop: CASSPGSPYEQYF. CDR3 coding DNA: TGTGCCAGCAGCCCCGGTTCCCCCTACGAGCAGTACTTC. Drawing the rest from reference TRBV7-2 and TRBJ2-7, the complete variable domain is GAGVSQSPSNKVTEKGKDVELRCDPISGHTALYWYRQSLGQGLEFLIYFQGNSAPDKSGLPSDRFSAERTGGSVSTLTIQRTQQEDSAVYLCASSPGSPYEQYFGPGTRLTVT.

The chain employs TRBV15 and TRBJ2-3; 8 nucleotides match TRBD2. The CDR3 loop spans 15 amino acids. The V segment lost 5 bases and the J segment 5 bases; nucleotides outside the gene matches: 9. Germline V gene sequence: CDR1 LNHNV, CDR2 YYDKDF (reference sequence). The CDR3 region is CATSPGGAGGDTQYF. The CDR3 DNA is TGTGCCACCAGCCCGGGGGGGGCAGGTGGAGATACGCAGTATTTT.

V usage is TRBV7-9 and J usage is TRBJ1-2; a possible D gene is TRBD1 (6 bases). Trimming removed 5 bases from V and 2 bases from J, with 9 bases in between. CDR3 length: 13 residues. Germline CDR1 and CDR2: SEHNR and FQNEAQ (reference sequence). CDR3 in DNA: TGTGCCAGCAGCCGGCAGGGGAACTATGGCTACACCTTC. Amino acids: CASSRQGNYGYTF.

The rearrangement links TRBV5-1 to TRBJ1-5; D remains ambiguous. Per germline, CDR1 SGHRS and CDR2 YFSETQ. The CDR3 consists of 13 residues. Trimming cost V 0 bases and J 8 bases, with 9 bases left between them. The CDR3 nucleotides read TGCGCCAGCAGCTTGGCCCTGGATGAGCCCCAGCATTTT. Translation: CASSLALDEPQHF.

The chain joins TRBV6-2 or TRBV6-3 to TRBJ2-1; 10 bases fit TRBD2. V lost 4 bases to trimming and J lost 7 bases; unmatched junction nucleotides: 16. CDR3 size: 18 residues. CDR1 is MNHEY, CDR2 SVGEGT, per germline. The CDR3 spells CASSSAPSSSGGGNEQFF. As DNA, the CDR3 is TGTGCCAGCAGTTCCGCACCCTCGTCGAGCGGGGGGGGTAATGAGCAGTTCTTC.

The CDR3 protein is CASRLSTDTQYF. CDR3 nucleotide sequence: TGTGCCAGCAGACTTAGCACAGATACGCAGTATTTT. This chain connects TRBV2 to TRBJ2-3; D gene ambiguous. The ends were cut back, 6 bases at V and 0 bases at J, with 4 bases in the middle. There are 12 residues in the CDR3. Germline CDR1 SNHLY, CDR2 FYNNEI.

This clone has just one count. The chain recombines TRBV5-1 with TRBJ2-5; D may correspond to TRBD1 or TRBD2 (6 bases each). The V gene lost 4 bases and the J gene lost 3 bases, with 25 bases spanning the gap. The CDR3 sequence is 18 residues long. CDR1 SGHRS and CDR2 YFSETQ come from the germline V gene. CDR3 DNA sequence: TGCGCCAGCAGCCTAATTTGGACAGTGTGGGGACTTAAAGAGACCCAGTACTTC. Translated, it gives CASSLIWTVWGLKETQYF.

The genes are TRBV7-9 and TRBJ2-5; tentative D call: TRBD1 (6 bases). Trimming pared 1 base from V and 5 bases from J, leaving 20 bases between. Germline-derived CDR1 and CDR2 are SEHNR and FQNEAQ (reference sequence). The CDR3 is 17 residues long. CDR3 coding DNA: TGTGCCAGCAGCTTAGTTCTCGCACAGGGCGCAAAGGAGACCCAGTACTTC. This gives the protein CASSLVLAQGAKETQYF. Drawing the rest from reference TRBV7-9 and TRBJ2-5, the complete variable domain is DTGVSQNPRHKITKRGQNVTFRCDPISEHNRLYWYRQTLGQGPEFLTYFQNEAQLEKSRLLSDRFSAERPKGSFSTLEIQRTEQGDSAMYLCASSLVLAQGAKETQYFGPGTRLLVL.

In regard to this clone: Other DNA sequences within the sample encode an identical CDR3. The chain joins TRBV15 to TRBJ1-1, with a possible D match to TRBD1 (6 bases). V gave up 1 base and J gave up 6 bases, with 15 bases separating them. The CDR3 spans 15 residues. The germline V gene encodes CDR1 LNHNV and CDR2 YYDKDF (reference sequence). CDR3 region: CATSRGEGGVPEAFF. The DNA of the CDR3 is TGTGCCACCAGCAGAGGGGAGGGGGGTGTGCCTGAAGCTTTCTTT.

V is TRBV9 and J is TRBJ2-1, with TRBD1 identical over 9 bases. The CDR3 sequence is 14 residues long. The V segment lost 5 bases and the J segment 3 bases; nucleotides outside the gene matches: 3. Looked up from germline, CDR1 is SGDLS and CDR2 is YYNGEE. CDR3 nucleotide sequence: TGTGCCAGCAGTGGGGACAGGGACTACAATGAGCAGTTCTTC. Translation: CASSGDRDYNEQFF.

The chain uses TRBV11-2 and TRBJ2-7; D gene uncertain. This CDR3 contains 14 residues. Germline V gene lookup returns CDR1 SGHAT and CDR2 FQNNGV. Trimming left V 1 base short and J 3 bases short, with 10 bases between. The CDR3 bases are TGTGCCAGCAGCTTAGTTTTCGTAGGCTACGAGCAGTACTTC. It specifies CASSLVFVGYEQYF.